This TCR beta chain was found in a study of beta chain features in type 1 diabetes. Findings and caveats of the study: Patients with Type 1 diabetes showed moderately but significantly shorter TCRB CDR3s in all four CD4+ subsets. Short templates might get an advantage during PCR, and this would be equal in patients and controls.

CD45RO/CCR7/CD25/CD127/CD95/CD27 staining was used to isolate CD4+ naive, central memory, regulatory and stem cell-like memory cells by sorting. This CDR3 spans 15 amino acids. V was pared by 4 bases and J by 2 bases, with 8 bases of the junction left unmatched. From germline, CDR1 is SGHNT and CDR2 YYREEE (reference sequence). As concerns this clone: What it binds is not known.

The authors reverse transcribed all of the isolated RNA, so sequencing captured expressed TCRB transcripts. Measured with immunoSEQ multiplex PCR; TCRdb has only the in-frame clones, and not every one. The sample includes over 25,000 clones, about 52% of them seen just once. This receptor was identified in a young man with type 1 diabetes. The chain couples TRBV5-4 to TRBJ1-2; TRBD1 aligns across 7 bases. The sample taken for sequencing was stem cell memory CD4+ T cells from blood. The CDR3 region has the DNA TGTGCCAGCAGCCCAAAAGGGGGCGACAACTATGGCTACACCTTC. It is translated as CASSPKGGDNYGYTF.